A single sample is the source of the 11 T cell receptor beta chains below, sequenced in a study of blood T cell repertoires in COVID-19. Here immunoSEQ multiplex PCR was the method, and the copy in TCRdb shows in-frame clones only, minus some. In the table there are about 350,000 clones, 90% to 95% of which are singletons. Sequenced: peripheral blood. The source of these receptors is a woman aged 18 to 35 who had recovered from COVID-19.

In this sample, this clone turned up once. The chain recombines TRBV28 with TRBJ1-5; D is ambiguous. This CDR3 spans 15 amino acids. The germline V gene has CDR1 MDHEN and CDR2 SYDVKM. The V end lost 0 bases, the J end lost 8 bases, and 14 bases lay between the germline ends. CDR3 coding DNA: TGTGCCAGCAGTTTATGGGTCCAGGCCGCCAAGCCCCAGCATTTT. Encoded protein: CASSLWVQAAKPQHF. Full variable domain (missing parts from reference TRBV28 and TRBJ1-5): DVKVTQSSRYLVKRTGEKVFLECVQDMDHENMFWYRQDPGLGLRLIYFSYDVKMKEKGDIPEGYSVSREKKERFSLILESASTNQTSMYLCASSLWVQAAKPQHFGDGTRLSIL.

The J gene is TRBJ1-1, the V gene TRBV9; tentatively, D is TRBD1 (5 bases). Germline assignment: CDR1 SGDLS and CDR2 YYNGEE. The CDR3 has 15 residues. With 0 bases removed from V and 1 base from J, the gap between germline ends came to 10 bases. CDR3 sequence (DNA): TGTGCCAGCAGCGTAGACCCCGGACAGAACACTGAAGCTTTCTTT. Its protein is CASSVDPGQNTEAFF.

The chain uses TRBV6-5 and TRBJ1-2; D gene unclear. The germline CDR1 and CDR2 sequences are MNHEY and SVGAGI. The CDR3 runs to 14 residues. Trimming removed 6 bases from V and 8 bases from J, with 19 bases in between. The CDR3 sequence is CASSPNYGVRGYTF. The CDR3 bases are TGTGCCAGCAGCCCCAACTACGGGGTTCGCGGCTACACCTTC.

The V and J genes are TRBV27 and TRBJ2-5; tentatively, D is TRBD2 (5 bases). V was pared by 8 bases and J by 2 bases, with 18 bases between. The V gene's germline CDR1 is MNHEY and CDR2 SMNVEV (reference sequence). This CDR3 has 15 residues. CDR3 sequence (DNA): TGTGCCAGCGCTGAGGACGGAGGTAGACAAGAGACCCAGTACTTC. It yields the protein CASAEDGGRQETQYF.

The V call is TRBV20-1, the J call TRBJ2-5; D is uncertain. CDR1 is DFQATT, CDR2 SNEGSKA, per germline (reference sequence). The V end lost 1 base, the J end lost 5 bases, and 5 bases lay between the germline ends. This CDR3 spans 11 amino acids. This CDR3 reads CSARAPETQYF. The CDR3 DNA reads as TGCAGTGCTAGAGCCCCGGAGACCCAGTACTTC.

The CDR3 loop is CTSSHWGWDYGYTF. The DNA of the CDR3 is TGCACCAGCAGCCATTGGGGCTGGGACTATGGCTACACCTTC. The chain links TRBV1 to TRBJ1-2; TRBD1 is the table's D call, not checked against the DNA. TRBV1 is shown as a pseudogene. The CDR3 is 14 residues long.

The V and J genes are TRBV11-2 and TRBJ1-1; D gene ambiguous. V gave up 1 base and J gave up 8 bases, with 11 bases separating them. The CDR3 totals 13 residues. Germline V gene sequence: CDR1 SGHAT, CDR2 FQNNGV. The CDR3 here is CASSLGIVKEAFF. Written as DNA, the CDR3 is TGTGCCAGCAGCTTAGGTATCGTAAAAGAAGCTTTCTTT.

DNA for the CDR3: TGTGCCTGGGGGGGAGCTGAAGCTTTCTTT. This encodes CAWGGAEAFF. The chain joins TRBV30 to TRBJ1-1; D perhaps matches TRBD1 (5 bases). V dropped 5 bases and J dropped 6 bases, with 7 bases sitting between them. CDR3 length: 10 residues. CDR1 and CDR2 (germline): GTSNPN, SVGIG (reference sequence).

The chain recombines TRBV30 with TRBJ1-4, with D perhaps matching TRBD1 (6 bases). V was pared by 3 bases and J by 8 bases, with 16 bases between. Germline-derived CDR1 and CDR2 are GTSNPN and SVGIG (reference sequence). CDR3 length: 14 amino acids. CDR3 protein: CAWRNHRVVEKLFF. In nucleotides, the CDR3 is TGTGCCTGGAGAAACCACAGGGTTGTAGAAAAACTGTTTTTT.

This chain joins TRBV2 and TRBJ2-1; TRBD2 agrees at 7 bases. The CDR3 spans 15 residues. CDR1 and CDR2 from the germline V gene are SNHLY and FYNNEI. V lost 6 bases to trimming and J lost 1 base; unmatched junction nucleotides: 6. The CDR3 sequence is CASRRGGGSYNEQFF. The CDR3 nucleotides read TGTGCCAGCAGAAGGGGCGGGGGTTCCTACAATGAGCAGTTCTTC.

The chain combines TRBV19 with TRBJ1-2; 10 positions agree with TRBD1. The V gene's germline CDR1 is LNHDA and CDR2 SQIVND (reference sequence). The CDR3 sequence is 15 residues long. V was pared by 4 bases and J by 4 bases, with 6 bases of the junction left unmatched. CDR3 region: CASSKADRGLYGYTF. Written as DNA, the CDR3 is TGTGCCAGTAGTAAAGCAGACAGGGGGCTCTATGGCTACACCTTC.